Given below is one T cell receptor (beta chain) in context. This specimen belongs to a study of cytomegalovirus exposure and HLA in healthy donors. The PCR was carried out with 60 Vbeta primers and 13 Jbeta primers. Repertoires were generated with immunoSEQ multiplex PCR, while TCRdb's copy carries only in-frame clones and drops some. The table shows over 150,000 clones, with approximately 71% occurring only once. Germline V gene lookup returns CDR1 LNHDA and CDR2 SQIVND (reference sequence). CDR3 length: 14 amino acids. V shed 6 bases, J shed 4 bases, and the junction held 5 bases outside the gene matches.

The sequence came from a male donor in good health and CMV-seronegative. Sequences were obtained from PBMCs. The V call is TRBV19, the J call TRBJ2-7; 11 nucleotides line up with TRBD2. CDR3 sequence (DNA): TGTGCCAGTAGGACTAGCGGGGAATTTTACGAGCAGTACTTC. As protein: CASRTSGEFYEQYF. Drawing the rest from reference TRBV19 and TRBJ2-7, the complete variable domain is DGGITQSPKYLFRKEGQNVTLSCEQNLNHDAMYWYRQDPGQGLRLIYYSQIVNDFQKGDIAEGYSVSREKKESFPLTVTSAQKNPTAFYLCASRTSGEFYEQYFGPGTRLTVT.